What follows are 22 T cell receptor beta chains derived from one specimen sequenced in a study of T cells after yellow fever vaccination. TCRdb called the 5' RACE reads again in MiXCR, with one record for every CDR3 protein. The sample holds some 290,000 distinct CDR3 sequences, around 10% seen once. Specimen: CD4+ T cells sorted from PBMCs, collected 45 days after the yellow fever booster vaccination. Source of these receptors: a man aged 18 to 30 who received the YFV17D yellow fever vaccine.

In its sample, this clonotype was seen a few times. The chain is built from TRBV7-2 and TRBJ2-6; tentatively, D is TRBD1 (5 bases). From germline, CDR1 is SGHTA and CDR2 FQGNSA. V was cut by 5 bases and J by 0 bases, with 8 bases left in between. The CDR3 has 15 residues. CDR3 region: CASSNRGSGANVLTF. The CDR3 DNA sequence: TGTGCCAGCAGCAATAGGGGCTCTGGGGCCAACGTCCTGACTTTC. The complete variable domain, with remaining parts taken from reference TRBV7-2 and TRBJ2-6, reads GAGVSQSPSNKVTEKGKDVELRCDPISGHTALYWYRQSLGQGLEFLIYFQGNSAPDKSGLPSDRFSAERTGGSVSTLTIQRTQQEDSAVYLCASSNRGSGANVLTFGAGSRLTVL.

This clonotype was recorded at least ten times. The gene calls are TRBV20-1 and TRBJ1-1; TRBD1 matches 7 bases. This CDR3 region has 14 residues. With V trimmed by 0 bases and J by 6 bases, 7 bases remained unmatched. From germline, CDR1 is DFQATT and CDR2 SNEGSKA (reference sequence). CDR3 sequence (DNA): TGCAGTGCTAGAGATCACAGGGGCTCCGCTGAAGCTTTCTTT. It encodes CSARDHRGSAEAFF.

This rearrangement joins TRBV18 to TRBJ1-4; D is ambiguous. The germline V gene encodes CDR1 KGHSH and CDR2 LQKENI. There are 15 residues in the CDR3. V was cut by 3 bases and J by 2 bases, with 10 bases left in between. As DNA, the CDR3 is TGTGCCAGCTCACCGAGTATGGGGACTAATGAAAAACTGTTTTTT. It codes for CASSPSMGTNEKLFF.

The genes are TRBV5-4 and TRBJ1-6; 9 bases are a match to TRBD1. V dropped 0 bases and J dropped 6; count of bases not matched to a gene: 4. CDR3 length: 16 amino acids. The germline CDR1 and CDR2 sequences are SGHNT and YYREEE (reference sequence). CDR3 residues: CASSLAGGQGNSPLHF. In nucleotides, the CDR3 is TGTGCCAGCAGCTTGGCAGGGGGACAGGGTAATTCACCCCTCCACTTT.

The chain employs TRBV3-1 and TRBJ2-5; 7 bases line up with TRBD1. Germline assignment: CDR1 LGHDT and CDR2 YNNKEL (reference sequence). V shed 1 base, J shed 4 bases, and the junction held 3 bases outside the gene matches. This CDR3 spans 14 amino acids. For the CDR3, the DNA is TGTGCCAGCAGCCAAGGGCACAGGGGAGAGACCCAGTACTTC. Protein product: CASSQGHRGETQYF.

CDR3 coding DNA: TGTGCCAGCCACACGAGGCGGGGGGCCACAGATACGCAGTATTTT. Its protein is CASHTRRGATDTQYF. The chain is built from TRBV6-2 or TRBV6-3 and TRBJ2-3; 8 positions match TRBD2. Germline CDR1 and CDR2: MNHEY and SVGEGT. Trimming cost V 8 bases and J 2 bases; bases outside gene matches: 9. This CDR3 contains 15 residues.

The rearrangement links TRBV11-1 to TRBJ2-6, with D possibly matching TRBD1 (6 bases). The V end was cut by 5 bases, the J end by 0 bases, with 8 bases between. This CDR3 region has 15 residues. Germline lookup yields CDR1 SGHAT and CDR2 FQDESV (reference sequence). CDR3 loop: CASSRTDSGANVLTF. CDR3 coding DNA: TGTGCCAGCAGCCGGACAGACTCTGGGGCCAACGTCCTGACTTTC.

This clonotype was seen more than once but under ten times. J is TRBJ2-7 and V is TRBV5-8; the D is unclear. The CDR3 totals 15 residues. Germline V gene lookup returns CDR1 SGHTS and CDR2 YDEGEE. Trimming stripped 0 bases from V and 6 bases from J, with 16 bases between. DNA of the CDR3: TGTGCCAGCAGCTTGGTGGGCCCGAAGGGCAGCGAGCAGTACTTC. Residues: CASSLVGPKGSEQYF.

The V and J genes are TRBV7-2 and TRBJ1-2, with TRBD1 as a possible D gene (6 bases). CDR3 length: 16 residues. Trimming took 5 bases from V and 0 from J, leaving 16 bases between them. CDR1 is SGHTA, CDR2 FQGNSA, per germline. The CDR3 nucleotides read TGTGCCAGCAGCCTACAGCCAGGGGCGACTAACTATGGCTACACCTTC. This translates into CASSLQPGATNYGYTF.

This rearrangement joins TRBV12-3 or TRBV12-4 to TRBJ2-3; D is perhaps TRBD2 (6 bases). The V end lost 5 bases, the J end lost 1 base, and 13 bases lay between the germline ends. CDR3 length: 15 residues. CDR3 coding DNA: TGTGCCAGCAGTCAGGGACTGACGGGCACAGATACGCAGTATTTT. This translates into CASSQGLTGTDTQYF.

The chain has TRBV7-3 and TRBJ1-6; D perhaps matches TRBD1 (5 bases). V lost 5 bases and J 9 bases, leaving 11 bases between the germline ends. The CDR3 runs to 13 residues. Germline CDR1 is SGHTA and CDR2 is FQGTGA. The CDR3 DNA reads TGTGCCAGCAGCAGGGGAGTGGGTTCACCCCTCCACTTT. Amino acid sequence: CASSRGVGSPLHF.

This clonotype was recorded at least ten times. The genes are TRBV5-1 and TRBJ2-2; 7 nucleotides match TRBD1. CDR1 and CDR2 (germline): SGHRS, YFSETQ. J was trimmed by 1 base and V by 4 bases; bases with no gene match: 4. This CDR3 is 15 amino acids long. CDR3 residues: CASSHGTVNTGELFF. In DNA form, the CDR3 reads TGCGCCAGCAGCCACGGGACAGTGAACACCGGGGAGCTGTTTTTT. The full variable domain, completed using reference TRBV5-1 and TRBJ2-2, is KAGVTQTPRYLIKTRGQQVTLSCSPISGHRSVSWYQQTPGQGLQFLFEYFSETQRNKGNFPGRFSGRQFSNSRSEMNVSTLELGDSALYLCASSHGTVNTGELFFGEGSRLTVL.

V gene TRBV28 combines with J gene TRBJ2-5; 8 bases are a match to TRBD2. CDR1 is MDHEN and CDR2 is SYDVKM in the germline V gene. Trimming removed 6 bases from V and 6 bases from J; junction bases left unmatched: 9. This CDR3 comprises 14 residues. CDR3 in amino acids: CASSSGLVVKTQYF. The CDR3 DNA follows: TGTGCCAGCAGCTCGGGACTAGTAGTGAAGACCCAGTACTTC. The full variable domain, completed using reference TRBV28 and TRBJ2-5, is DVKVTQSSRYLVKRTGEKVFLECVQDMDHENMFWYRQDPGLGLRLIYFSYDVKMKEKGDIPEGYSVSREKKERFSLILESASTNQTSMYLCASSSGLVVKTQYFGPGTRLLVL.

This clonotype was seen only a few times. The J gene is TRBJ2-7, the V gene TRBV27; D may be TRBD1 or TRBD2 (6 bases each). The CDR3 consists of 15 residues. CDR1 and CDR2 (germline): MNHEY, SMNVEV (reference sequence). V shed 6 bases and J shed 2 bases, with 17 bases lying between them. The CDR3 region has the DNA TGTGCCAGCAGAAACGCGGGACACCGAACCTACGAGCAGTACTTC. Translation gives CASRNAGHRTYEQYF.

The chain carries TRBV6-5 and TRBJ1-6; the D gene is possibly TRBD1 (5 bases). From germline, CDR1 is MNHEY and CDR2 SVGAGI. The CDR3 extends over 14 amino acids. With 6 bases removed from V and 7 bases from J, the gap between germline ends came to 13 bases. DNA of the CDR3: TGTGCCAGCAGCCGGGGACGGGGGAATTCACCCCTCCACTTT. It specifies CASSRGRGNSPLHF.

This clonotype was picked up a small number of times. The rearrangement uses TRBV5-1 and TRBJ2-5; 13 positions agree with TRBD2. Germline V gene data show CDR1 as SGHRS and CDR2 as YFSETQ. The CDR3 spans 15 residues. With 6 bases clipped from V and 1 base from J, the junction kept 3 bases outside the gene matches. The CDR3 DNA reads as TGCGCCAGCAAGACTAGCGGGGGGTTCCAAGAGACCCAGTACTTC. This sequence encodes CASKTSGGFQETQYF.

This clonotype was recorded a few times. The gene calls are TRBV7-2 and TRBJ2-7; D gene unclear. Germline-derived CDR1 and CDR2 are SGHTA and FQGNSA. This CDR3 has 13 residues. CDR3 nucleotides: TGTGCCAGCAGCTCAGGCGCGACCTACGAGCAGCACGTC. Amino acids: CASSSGATYEQHV.

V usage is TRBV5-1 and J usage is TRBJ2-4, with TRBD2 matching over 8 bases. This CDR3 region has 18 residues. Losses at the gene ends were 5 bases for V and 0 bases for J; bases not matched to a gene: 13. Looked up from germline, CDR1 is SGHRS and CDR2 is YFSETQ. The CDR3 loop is CASRETSARPLAKNIQYF. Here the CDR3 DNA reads TGCGCCAGCAGGGAGACTAGCGCGAGACCCTTAGCCAAAAACATTCAGTACTTC.

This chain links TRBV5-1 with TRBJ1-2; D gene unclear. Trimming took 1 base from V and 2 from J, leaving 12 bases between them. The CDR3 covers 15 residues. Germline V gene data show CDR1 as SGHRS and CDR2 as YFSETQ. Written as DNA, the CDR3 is TGCGCCAGCAGCTTGTCGCGTGGAAGAAACTATGGCTACACCTTC. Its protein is CASSLSRGRNYGYTF.

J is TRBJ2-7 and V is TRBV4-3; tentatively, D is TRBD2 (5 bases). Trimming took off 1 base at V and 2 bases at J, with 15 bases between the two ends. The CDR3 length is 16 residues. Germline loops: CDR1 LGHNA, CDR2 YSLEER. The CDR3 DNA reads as TGCGCCAGCAGCCAAGTAACGGGGTCGTTCGCCTACGAGCAGTACTTC. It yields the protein CASSQVTGSFAYEQYF.

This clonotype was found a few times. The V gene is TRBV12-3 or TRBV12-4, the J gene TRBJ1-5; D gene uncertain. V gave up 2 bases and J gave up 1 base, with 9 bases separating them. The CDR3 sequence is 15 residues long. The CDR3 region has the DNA TGTGCCAGCAGTTTAACCCCGGACAGCAATCAGCCCCAGCATTTT. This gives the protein CASSLTPDSNQPQHF.

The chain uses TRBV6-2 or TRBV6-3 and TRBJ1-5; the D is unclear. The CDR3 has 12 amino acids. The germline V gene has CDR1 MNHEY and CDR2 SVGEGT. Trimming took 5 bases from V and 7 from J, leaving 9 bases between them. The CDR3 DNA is TGTGCCAGCAGTAACCCACGGCAGCCCCAGCATTTT. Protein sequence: CASSNPRQPQHF.